These 32 T cell receptor beta chains came from one sample sequenced in a study of T-cell reconstitution after alpha-beta-depleted transplantation in children. A TCRbeta library incorporating unique molecular identifiers was prepared. TCRdb redid the calling of the PCR reads with MiXCR, one entry per CDR3 protein. This sample has about 610,000 distinct CDR3 sequences, with roughly 10% found just once. Here the sequenced sample was PBMCs from the stem cell graft donor, taken from the stem cell graft. The origin of the receptors is a human donor who donated a stem cell graft to a child with acute myeloid leukemia.

Here the CDR3 DNA reads TGTGCCAGCAGTCAAGGGCAAATCTCCTACGAGCAGTACTTC. The encoded protein is CASSQGQISYEQYF. The chain recombines TRBV6-1 with TRBJ2-7; D remains ambiguous. Trimming took 5 bases from V and 0 from J, leaving 11 bases between them. The germline gives CDR1 MNHNS, CDR2 SASEGT. The CDR3 runs to 14 residues.

This clonotype was counted ten times or more. The CDR3 sequence is CASSPPSGGTGELFF. CDR3 nucleotide sequence: TGTGCCAGCAGTCCCCCTAGCGGGGGCACCGGGGAGCTGTTTTTT. The J gene is TRBJ2-2, the V gene TRBV12-3 or TRBV12-4; 10 bases line up with TRBD2. The CDR3 totals 15 residues. The junction had 4 bases not matched to a gene; V was cut back by 5 bases and J by 4 bases.

This sequence joins TRBV4-1 and TRBJ2-2; 12 bases agree with TRBD2. Germline CDR1 reads MGHRA; CDR2 reads YSYEKL. V dropped 3 bases and J dropped 4; count of bases not matched to a gene: 9. This CDR3 region has 18 residues. CDR3 in DNA: TGCGCCAGCAGCCAGGGGGGACTAGCGGGCGTCGGCACCGGGGAGCTGTTTTTT. It yields the protein CASSQGGLAGVGTGELFF.

This chain joins TRBV30 and TRBJ2-7, with 7 nucleotides matching TRBD2. Trimming at V came to 2 bases and at J to 0 bases, leaving 13 bases not matched to a gene. This CDR3 has 17 amino acids. CDR1 is GTSNPN, CDR2 SVGIG, per germline (reference sequence). CDR3 sequence reads: CAWSPLPGTKSSYEQYF. In DNA, the CDR3 is TGTGCCTGGAGTCCACTTCCCGGGACTAAGAGCTCCTACGAGCAGTACTTC.

The sample holds many counts of this clonotype. This chain uses TRBV28 with TRBJ2-3; D is undetermined. V was trimmed by 1 base and J by 5 bases, leaving 4 bases between them. CDR3 length equals 12 residues. Germline V gene data show CDR1 as MDHEN and CDR2 as SYDVKM. The CDR3 loop is CASSLSVDTQYF. The CDR3 DNA is TGTGCCAGCAGTTTATCCGTAGATACGCAGTATTTT.

This clonotype was seen many times. J is TRBJ2-1 and V is TRBV6-5, with D possibly matching TRBD2 (6 bases). Trimming pared 2 bases from V and 1 base from J, leaving 12 bases between. Germline CDR1 reads MNHEY; CDR2 reads SVGAGI. This CDR3 is 16 amino acids long. The CDR3 bases are TGTGCCAGCAGTTACCCCGCGGGGCCTTCCTACAATGAGCAGTTCTTC. Encoded protein: CASSYPAGPSYNEQFF.

The sample holds many counts of this clonotype. This rearrangement joins TRBV29-1 to TRBJ2-1; a weak D match, TRBD2 (6 bases). This CDR3 contains 14 residues. Germline V gene sequence: CDR1 SQVTM, CDR2 ANQGSEA. Trimming took off 7 bases at V and 3 bases at J, with 16 bases between the two ends. Here the CDR3 reads CSAPEGAGYNEQFF. The CDR3 DNA follows: TGCAGCGCCCCGGAGGGAGCTGGCTACAATGAGCAGTTCTTC.

The chain is built from TRBV7-9 and TRBJ2-1; 8 nucleotides align to TRBD2. Germline V gives CDR1 SEHNR, CDR2 FQNEAQ (reference sequence). V shed 5 bases and J 5 bases; nucleotides not matched to a gene: 14. CDR3 length equals 17 residues. The CDR3 loop is CASSLQLSGSPHNEQFF. In nucleotides, the CDR3 is TGTGCCAGCAGCCTCCAGCTGAGCGGGAGCCCCCACAATGAGCAGTTCTTC.

The V gene is TRBV6-5, the J gene TRBJ2-1, with 7 bases lining up with TRBD2. The CDR3 contains 15 residues. V shed 6 bases, J shed 6 bases, and the junction held 11 bases outside the gene matches. Germline-derived CDR1 and CDR2 are MNHEY and SVGAGI. This chain's CDR3 is CASSHGPRTSNEQFF. As DNA, the CDR3 is TGTGCCAGCAGCCATGGCCCCAGGACTAGCAATGAGCAGTTCTTC.

This clonotype appeared many times. V usage is TRBV6-2 or TRBV6-3 and J usage is TRBJ2-1, with 11 nucleotides matching TRBD2. The germline V gene has CDR1 MNHEY and CDR2 SVGEGT. The CDR3 covers 16 residues. The V segment lost 9 bases and the J segment 0 bases; nucleotides outside the gene matches: 7. The CDR3 DNA sequence: TGTGCCAGTTGGACTAGCGGGTCAGTCTCCTACAATGAGCAGTTCTTC. It encodes CASWTSGSVSYNEQFF.

The rearrangement joins TRBV2 to TRBJ2-1; TRBD2 agrees at 10 bases. The CDR3 consists of 16 residues. Unmatched junction bases numbered 16, after V lost 2 bases and J lost 15 bases. Germline values: CDR1 SNHLY, CDR2 FYNNEI. CDR3 amino acids: CASSESGFASGGRGFF. CDR3 DNA sequence: TGTGCCAGCAGTGAAAGTGGGTTTGCTAGCGGGGGTCGGGGGTTCTTC.

This sequence joins TRBV20-1 and TRBJ2-5, with 10 bases lining up with TRBD1. The V segment lost 6 bases and the J segment 2 bases; nucleotides outside the gene matches: 9. Germline CDR1 and CDR2: DFQATT and SNEGSKA (reference sequence). CDR3 length equals 15 residues. The CDR3 DNA is TGCAGTGCGCCGGACAGGGGGATTGTGCAAGAGACCCAGTACTTC. Translation gives CSAPDRGIVQETQYF.

This clonotype occurred many times. V is TRBV6-5 and J is TRBJ2-7; 10 bases map to TRBD2. Trimming at V came to 5 bases and at J to 4 bases, leaving 14 bases not matched to a gene. The germline gives CDR1 MNHEY, CDR2 SVGAGI. This CDR3 has 17 residues. CDR3 protein: CASSLLGSGLATYEQYF. As DNA, the CDR3 is TGTGCCAGCAGTCTTCTGGGCTCGGGACTAGCGACATACGAGCAGTACTTC.

This clonotype turned up a few times. In nucleotides, the CDR3 is TGTGCCAGCAGTAGCCCGGGGCGGGGATCCTACAATGAGCAGTTCTTC. As protein: CASSSPGRGSYNEQFF. J is TRBJ2-1 and V is TRBV6-2 or TRBV6-3; weak D call: TRBD2 (6 bases). This CDR3 has 16 amino acids. Germline CDR1 and CDR2: MNHEY and SVGEGT. Trimming removed 5 bases from V and 1 base from J, with 15 bases in between.

V and J are TRBV4-2 and TRBJ1-6; maybe TRBD1 (5 bases). V was trimmed by 0 bases and J by 4 bases, leaving 13 bases between them. This CDR3 comprises 17 residues. The V gene's germline CDR1 is LGHNA and CDR2 YNFKEQ. For the CDR3, the DNA is TGTGCCAGCAGCCAAGAAAAGCAGACAGAATATAATTCACCCCTCCACTTT. It encodes CASSQEKQTEYNSPLHF.

This clonotype was recorded many times. The CDR3 DNA reads as TGCAGCGCCTTGGGTGGAACTAAGTCAGTAGACGAGCAGTACTTC. Translation: CSALGGTKSVDEQYF. This chain links TRBV29-1 with TRBJ2-7; no definite D call. Trimming removed 7 bases at V and 5 bases at J, with 24 bases between. The CDR3 loop spans 15 amino acids. Germline values: CDR1 SQVTM, CDR2 ANQGSEA.

The chain recombines TRBV20-1 with TRBJ2-1; no firm D call. Trimming stripped 4 bases from V and 0 bases from J, with 10 bases between. Germline loops: CDR1 DFQATT, CDR2 SNEGSKA (reference sequence). The CDR3 contains 14 residues. The CDR3 bases are TGCAGTGCTATTAATGCCATCTCCTACAATGAGCAGTTCTTC. This gives the protein CSAINAISYNEQFF.

This clonotype was seen more than once but under ten times. The V gene is TRBV6-2 or TRBV6-3, the J gene TRBJ2-1; tentative D call: TRBD2 (6 bases). V lost 0 bases and J 9 bases, leaving 12 bases between the germline ends. This CDR3 has 14 amino acids. CDR1 and CDR2 (germline): MNHEY, SVGEGT. CDR3 region: CASSYSASAGEQFF. CDR3 DNA sequence: TGTGCCAGCAGTTACTCTGCTAGCGCGGGTGAGCAGTTCTTC.

In its sample, this clonotype was seen a few times. The CDR3 DNA sequence: TGCAGTGCTAGAGATCCCAGGGTTAATGAAAAACTGTTTTTT. Protein: CSARDPRVNEKLFF. The V gene is TRBV20-1, the J gene TRBJ1-4, with TRBD1 as a possible D gene (5 bases). The CDR3 spans 14 residues. Looked up from germline, CDR1 is DFQATT and CDR2 is SNEGSKA (reference sequence). V dropped 0 bases and J dropped 4 bases, with 9 bases sitting between them.

The chain joins TRBV7-3 to TRBJ2-6; D call uncertain. The V end was cut by 3 bases, the J end by 0 bases, with 18 bases between. Germline CDR1 and CDR2: SGHTA and FQGTGA. This CDR3 has 19 amino acids. As DNA, the CDR3 is TGTGCCAGCAGCTTTCCCCCCCGGGCCAGCTACTCTGGGGCCAACGTCCTGACTTTC. Residues: CASSFPPRASYSGANVLTF.

The V call is TRBV2, the J call TRBJ2-3, with TRBD2 matching over 9 bases. J was trimmed by 5 bases and V by 3 bases; bases with no gene match: 9. Germline assignment: CDR1 SNHLY and CDR2 FYNNEI. This CDR3 spans 16 amino acids. The CDR3 DNA is TGTGCCAGCAGTGATAGGGGCGGGAGGGCCGGAGATACGCAGTATTTT. Protein: CASSDRGGRAGDTQYF.

The chain is built from TRBV20-1 and TRBJ2-5, with TRBD2 matching over 12 bases. Per germline, CDR1 DFQATT and CDR2 SNEGSKA (reference sequence). The CDR3 length is 17 residues. Trimming at V came to 0 bases and at J to 5 bases, leaving 10 bases not matched to a gene. The CDR3 DNA reads as TGCAGTGCTAGAGATAGACTAGCGGGAGAGTTTGGGGAGACCCAGTACTTC. Its translation is CSARDRLAGEFGETQYF.

This clonotype has only a few counts. The chain is built from TRBV9 and TRBJ2-1, with 7 bases lining up with TRBD1. Germline CDR1 SGDLS, CDR2 YYNGEE. The CDR3 length is 15 residues. V lost 3 bases, J lost 4 bases, and 7 bases stayed unmatched. This chain's CDR3 is CASSETGQRYNEQFF. CDR3 coding DNA: TGTGCCAGCAGCGAAACGGGACAGCGATACAATGAGCAGTTCTTC.

This clonotype appeared a few times. The rearrangement links TRBV7-2 to TRBJ2-1; the match to TRBD2 covers 7 bases. Trimming cost V 4 bases and J 3 bases; bases outside gene matches: 6. Germline CDR1 is SGHTA and CDR2 is FQGNSA. The length of the CDR3 is 15 residues. CDR3 sequence (DNA): TGTGCCAGCAGCTCAAGCGGGATGGGCTACAATGAGCAGTTCTTC. This sequence encodes CASSSSGMGYNEQFF. Supplemented by reference TRBV7-2 and TRBJ2-1, the full variable domain reads GAGVSQSPSNKVTEKGKDVELRCDPISGHTALYWYRQSLGQGLEFLIYFQGNSAPDKSGLPSDRFSAERTGGSVSTLTIQRTQQEDSAVYLCASSSSGMGYNEQFFGPGTRLTVL.

This chain connects TRBV12-3 or TRBV12-4 to TRBJ1-6; no clear D. The CDR3 extends over 15 amino acids. The V gene lost 8 bases and the J gene lost 5 bases, with 16 bases spanning the gap. CDR3 sequence (DNA): TGTGCCAGCTCGGTCCGCCAGGTCAATAATTCACCCCTCCACTTT. Its translation is CASSVRQVNNSPLHF.

The chain has TRBV20-1 and TRBJ2-1; D is unresolved. Germline CDR1 and CDR2: DFQATT and SNEGSKA (reference sequence). Trimming removed 5 bases at V and 7 bases at J, with 9 bases between. The CDR3 covers 11 residues. This chain's CDR3 is CSASPQNEQFF. Written as DNA, the CDR3 is TGCAGTGCTTCGCCGCAGAATGAGCAGTTCTTC.

This clonotype was seen more than once but under ten times. The rearrangement joins TRBV5-1 to TRBJ2-5; the match to TRBD1 covers 8 bases. The ends lost 3 bases at V and 1 base at J; junction bases unmatched: 5. The germline V gene has CDR1 SGHRS and CDR2 YFSETQ. CDR3 length: 15 residues. CDR3 region: CASSSSTGGQETQYF. In nucleotides, the CDR3 is TGCGCCAGCAGCTCATCCACAGGGGGCCAAGAGACCCAGTACTTC.

This clonotype was seen ten or more times. This chain connects TRBV29-1 to TRBJ1-1; 8 bases are a match to TRBD1. The germline V gene encodes CDR1 SQVTM and CDR2 ANQGSEA. Trimming removed 3 bases from V and 1 base from J; junction bases left unmatched: 1. This CDR3 contains 13 residues. The CDR3 is CSVDGTGNTEAFF. CDR3 sequence (DNA): TGCAGCGTTGATGGGACAGGGAACACTGAAGCTTTCTTT.

The table lists this clonotype with many counts. The chain employs TRBV12-3 or TRBV12-4 and TRBJ2-1; 7 bases match TRBD2. The V segment lost 5 bases and the J segment 2 bases; nucleotides outside the gene matches: 6. This CDR3 has 15 amino acids. DNA of the CDR3: TGTGCCAGCAGTCCACAGCGGGAAACCTACAATGAGCAGTTCTTC. Its translation is CASSPQRETYNEQFF.

The genes are TRBV6-2 or TRBV6-3 and TRBJ1-1; D ambiguous. Trimming left V 0 bases short and J 2 bases short, with 7 bases between. CDR1 is MNHEY, CDR2 SVGEGT, per germline. This CDR3 contains 14 residues. CDR3 bases: TGTGCCAGCAGTTACTCGGGGAGCAACACTGAAGCTTTCTTT. Translated: CASSYSGSNTEAFF.

This clonotype came up a few times. The chain couples TRBV19 to TRBJ2-3; unclear D gene. The CDR3 length is 14 residues. Germline V gives CDR1 LNHDA, CDR2 SQIVND (reference sequence). The V end was cut by 7 bases, the J end by 3 bases, with 14 bases between. This chain's CDR3 is CASTVRSATDTQYF. CDR3 DNA sequence: TGTGCCAGTACCGTACGGAGTGCGACAGATACGCAGTATTTT.

This chain joins TRBV18 and TRBJ2-7; D uncertain. Trimming pared 0 bases from V and 3 bases from J, leaving 6 bases between. CDR3 length: 13 amino acids. Germline V gene data show CDR1 as KGHSH and CDR2 as LQKENI. The DNA of the CDR3 is TGTGCCAGCTCACCACCCCACGGCTACGAGCAGTACTTC. This gives the protein CASSPPHGYEQYF.